The rows below give T cell receptor beta chains drawn from one sample of a study of blood T cell repertoires in COVID-19. The assay was immunoSEQ multiplex PCR, and TCRdb's table has in-frame clones only and misses some. The sample has more than 300,000 clones, 83% seen once. Sequencing used PBMCs or T cells enriched from blood (not recorded which). The receptors shown here come from a woman aged 50 to 60 who had recovered from COVID-19. Both conserved end residues are part of each CDR3. A D gene is named only where the DNA matches it firmly. Clone size is not always given. Where it is, it says once, few, many or a class for expanded clones.

D	V	size	J	DNA	CDR3
-	TRBV27	once	TRBJ1-1	TGTGCCAGCAGTTTATCCCGGAGCACTGAAGCTTTCTTT	CASSLSRSTEAFF
-	TRBV19	-	TRBJ1-5	TGTGCCAGTAGTAAAGACATGAGCAATCAGCCCCAGCATTTT	CASSKDMSNQPQHF
TRBD1	TRBV4-3	-	TRBJ1-2	TGCGCCAGCAGCCAAGAAGGGACAGGGTTCGGCTACACCTTC	CASSQEGTGFGYTF
-	TRBV4-3	-	TRBJ1-6	TGCGCCAGCAGCCAAGGCATCGGAGGCCCTATTTCACCCCTCCACTTT	CASSQGIGGPISPLHF
TRBD1	TRBV7-3	-	TRBJ2-2	TGTGCCAGCAGCACAGGGACAGGGGCCGGGGAGCTGTTTTTT	CASSTGTGAGELFF
-	TRBV6-5	few	TRBJ1-2	TGTGCCAGCAGTCCTAGGGCAGGGAACTATGGCTACACCTTC	CASSPRAGNYGYTF
TRBD1	TRBV27	-	TRBJ2-5	TGTGCCAGCAGTTTACAGGGCAGGGGGGAGACCCAGTACTTC	CASSLQGRGETQYF
TRBD1	TRBV12-3/TRBV12-4	-	TRBJ1-4	TGTGCCAGCAGTTCCTCAGGGGGCGGGAAACTGTTTTTT	CASSSSGGGKLFF
TRBD1	TRBV28	-	TRBJ1-1	TGTGCCAGCAGACGGACAGGGAAAGGGGGTGAAGCTTTCTTT	CASRRTGKGGEAFF
-	TRBV18	-	TRBJ2-6	TGTGCCACCGAGAGCCTCCCTGGGGCCAACGTCCTGACTTTC	CATESLPGANVLTF
-	TRBV19	-	TRBJ2-7	TGTGCCAGTAGTCCGTTCGTGGCAGGGACCTACGAGCAGTACTTC	CASSPFVAGTYEQYF
-	TRBV30	once	TRBJ2-5	TGTGCCTGGAGTCCTTCCCAAGAGACCCAGTACTTC	CAWSPSQETQYF
TRBD1	TRBV5-6	-	TRBJ1-2	TGTGCCAGCAGCTCCAGGGGGCATTTTGGGTATGGCTACACCTTC	CASSSRGHFGYGYTF
TRBD1	TRBV3-1/TRBV3-2	-	TRBJ1-1	TGTGCCAGCAGCAAGACAGGGAGTCACACTGAAGCTTTCTTT	CASSKTGSHTEAFF
-	TRBV27	-	TRBJ1-2	TGTGCCAGCAGTACCCGACAGGATGGAGACTATGGCTACACCTTC	CASSTRQDGDYGYTF
-	TRBV7-9	-	TRBJ2-3	TGTGCCAGCAGCCTCGGACGGGGGACAGATACGCAGTATTTT	CASSLGRGTDTQYF
-	TRBV12-3/TRBV12-4	-	TRBJ1-2	TGTGCCAGCAGGACCCCGGGAGGTGGCTACACCTTC	CASRTPGGGYTF
-	TRBV7-2	-	TRBJ1-4	TGTGCCAGCAGCGAAAAGGTGGGACGCCAGGGGGAAAAACTGTTTTTT	CASSEKVGRQGEKLFF
-	TRBV7-3	-	TRBJ2-5	TGTGCCAGCAGCTTATTAGTTCAAGAGACCCAGTACTTC	CASSLLVQETQYF
TRBD1	TRBV5-6	-	TRBJ1-2	TGTGCCAGCAGCGGGCCGGGACAGGGGGTTGGCTACACCTTC	CASSGPGQGVGYTF
TRBD1	TRBV6-5	-	TRBJ1-3	TGTGCCAGCAGTTACTCGGGACAGGGCTCTGGAAACACCATATATTTT	CASSYSGQGSGNTIYF
TRBD1	TRBV18	-	TRBJ2-6	TGTGCCAGCTCGCCCCGGGGACAGTTTTCTGGGGCCAACGTCCTGACTTTC	CASSPRGQFSGANVLTF
-	TRBV7-2	-	TRBJ2-7	TGTGCCAGCAGCGACGCTGGACAGACTTCCTACGAGCAGTACTTC	CASSDAGQTSYEQYF
TRBD2	TRBV10-3	-	TRBJ2-7	TGTGCCATCAGTGGGGGGGGAGACTACGAGCAGTACTTC	CAISGGGDYEQYF
-	TRBV28	-	TRBJ2-7	TGTGCCAGCAGTTTGCAGGGATCTTACGAGCAGTACTTC	CASSLQGSYEQYF
TRBD1	TRBV19	few	TRBJ1-2	TGTGCCAGTAGTTTTCCCGGGACAGGACGCCAGGGCTATGGCTACACCTTC	CASSFPGTGRQGYGYTF
TRBD1	TRBV5-4	-	TRBJ1-2	TGTGCCAGCAGACAGGGGGCCATCTATGGCTACACCTTC	CASRQGAIYGYTF
TRBD2	TRBV5-6	-	TRBJ2-1	TGTGCCAGCAGCTGGAGAGTATCGGGGACTAGCGGGAGGGATGAGCAGTTCTTC	CASSWRVSGTSGRDEQFF
TRBD2	TRBV30	few	TRBJ2-7	TGTGCCTGGAGTGGACTAGCGAGAACCTACGAGCAGTACTTC	CAWSGLARTYEQYF
TRBD2	TRBV18	-	TRBJ2-5	TGTGCCAGCTCCCTCCCGGGACTAGCGGGAGAGACCCAGTACTTC	CASSLPGLAGETQYF
-	TRBV9	-	TRBJ2-2	TGTGCCAGCAGCGTAGCTAGCATGACCGGGGAGCTGTTTTTT	CASSVASMTGELFF
TRBD1	TRBV11-2	-	TRBJ1-1	TGTGCCAGCAGCCTACAGGGGTCCCGGGACACTGAAGCTTTCTTT	CASSLQGSRDTEAFF
-	TRBV7-9	-	TRBJ1-4	TGTGCCAGCAGCTTGCAGGCAACTAATGAAAAACTGTTTTTT	CASSLQATNEKLFF
TRBD1	TRBV5-1	once	TRBJ1-1	TGCGCCAGCAGCATAACGACAGGGGGCGAGACTGAAGCTTTCTTT	CASSITTGGETEAFF
-	TRBV5-1	-	TRBJ1-5	TGCGCCAGCAGCTTGGACAGATCCCAGCCCCAGCATTTT	CASSLDRSQPQHF